These T cell receptor beta chains were read from a single sample in a study of T cell responses to AZD1222 COVID-19 vaccine. The protocol was immunoSEQ multiplex PCR, while the TCRdb copy is restricted to in-frame clones and leaves out a portion. Of 150,000 to 200,000 clones detected, 90% to 95% appear once; the ten largest clones hold about 4.2%. The material was peripheral blood, obtained on day 0 of AZD1222 vaccination. The receptors here all came from an adult in good health. Each CDR3 is given with its conserved first and last residue. Each record gives: J gene, V gene, clone size, D gene, CDR3 DNA, CDR3 protein. D genes are given only for firm matches. A row's size may be missing; if present it is once, few, many or a size class.

j_call: TRBJ2-3; v_call: TRBV6-5; clone_size: -; d_call: -; cdr3_nt: TGTGCCAGCACCTCGGACGGCACAGATACGCAGTATTTT; cdr3_aa: CASTSDGTDTQYF
j_call: TRBJ1-4; v_call: TRBV5-1; clone_size: once; d_call: -; cdr3_nt: TGCGCCAGCAGCTTGGGGACGTCTGAAAAACTGTTTTTT; cdr3_aa: CASSLGTSEKLFF
j_call: TRBJ1-6; v_call: TRBV6-6; clone_size: once; d_call: -; cdr3_nt: TGTGCCAGCAGTCCATCAGACCCAGGCGATTATAATTCACCCCTCCACTTT; cdr3_aa: CASSPSDPGDYNSPLHF
j_call: TRBJ2-7; v_call: TRBV11-3; clone_size: -; d_call: TRBD2; cdr3_nt: TGTGCCAGCAGCAAAGGGAGGGTGAACGAGCAGTACTTC; cdr3_aa: CASSKGRVNEQYF
j_call: TRBJ1-6; v_call: TRBV6-1; clone_size: once; d_call: -; cdr3_nt: TGTGCCAGCAGTGGGACAGTCTCGAGCTCCTATAATTCACCCCTCCACTTT; cdr3_aa: CASSGTVSSSYNSPLHF
j_call: TRBJ1-2; v_call: TRBV5-4; clone_size: -; d_call: -; cdr3_nt: TGTGCCAGCAGCTTGGGATCAGGAGGGACTAACTATGGCTACACCTTC; cdr3_aa: CASSLGSGGTNYGYTF
j_call: TRBJ1-6; v_call: TRBV4-1; clone_size: -; d_call: -; cdr3_nt: TGCGCCAGCAGTCCCCACGAAATCCGCACCTATAATTCACCCCTCCACTTT; cdr3_aa: CASSPHEIRTYNSPLHF
j_call: TRBJ1-1; v_call: TRBV11-2; clone_size: few; d_call: -; cdr3_nt: TGTGCCAGCAGCTTTAACGAGGAGGGCACTGAAGCTTTCTTT; cdr3_aa: CASSFNEEGTEAFF
j_call: TRBJ2-7; v_call: TRBV5-1; clone_size: -; d_call: TRBD1; cdr3_nt: TGCGCCAGCAGCTCGCCCTCGGGACAGGGCTCCTACGAGCAGTACTTC; cdr3_aa: CASSSPSGQGSYEQYF
j_call: TRBJ2-2; v_call: TRBV5-5; clone_size: once; d_call: TRBD2; cdr3_nt: TGTGCCAGCAGCTTGGGACTAGCGGGATATCTTGCCGGGGAGCTGTTTTTT; cdr3_aa: CASSLGLAGYLAGELFF
j_call: TRBJ1-1; v_call: TRBV19; clone_size: once; d_call: -; cdr3_nt: TGTGCCAGTAGCCCGGGTGGGTCTGCAAACAAAGCTTTCTTT; cdr3_aa: CASSPGGSANKAFF
j_call: TRBJ2-2; v_call: TRBV3-1/TRBV3-2; clone_size: -; d_call: TRBD2; cdr3_nt: TGTGCCAGCAGCCAAGATCTCGGCGGGGGGCTGAACACCGGGGAGCTGTTTTTT; cdr3_aa: CASSQDLGGGLNTGELFF
j_call: TRBJ1-1; v_call: TRBV6-5; clone_size: once; d_call: -; cdr3_nt: TGTGCCACCAATCTACCGGGGGCGCCGGACACTGAAGCTTTCTTT; cdr3_aa: CATNLPGAPDTEAFF
j_call: TRBJ2-2; v_call: TRBV10-1; clone_size: -; d_call: -; cdr3_nt: TGCGCCAGCAGTCAGGGAGTGGCGGACACCGGGGAGCTGTTTTTT; cdr3_aa: CASSQGVADTGELFF
j_call: TRBJ2-7; v_call: TRBV30; clone_size: -; d_call: -; cdr3_nt: TGTGCCTGGAGTGGGGTCCCCTACGAGCAGTACTTC; cdr3_aa: CAWSGVPYEQYF
j_call: TRBJ1-1; v_call: TRBV11-2; clone_size: -; d_call: TRBD1; cdr3_nt: TGTGCCAGCAGCCGACGTTTCCGGGACAGGGAGGGGATACCTGAAGCTTTCTTT; cdr3_aa: CASSRRFRDREGIPEAFF
j_call: TRBJ2-7; v_call: TRBV4-1; clone_size: -; d_call: TRBD2; cdr3_nt: TGCGCCAGCAGCCACCCAAAAGGCCTAGCGGGCTACGAGCAGTACTTC; cdr3_aa: CASSHPKGLAGYEQYF
j_call: TRBJ1-2; v_call: TRBV18; clone_size: -; d_call: TRBD1; cdr3_nt: TGTGCCAGCTCACTGGACAGGGACTATGGCTACACCTTC; cdr3_aa: CASSLDRDYGYTF
j_call: TRBJ1-2; v_call: TRBV6-5; clone_size: few; d_call: -; cdr3_nt: TGTGCCAGCAGTTCCGAGGGGCGGGACTATGGCTACACCTTC; cdr3_aa: CASSSEGRDYGYTF
j_call: TRBJ2-7; v_call: TRBV6-5; clone_size: -; d_call: TRBD2; cdr3_nt: TGTGCCAGCAGTCCGAGCGGGAGAGGGTCCTACGAGCAGTACTTC; cdr3_aa: CASSPSGRGSYEQYF
j_call: TRBJ1-2; v_call: TRBV29-1; clone_size: few; d_call: -; cdr3_nt: TGCAGCGTTGAAGAGTTGATGGGCTACACCTTC; cdr3_aa: CSVEELMGYTF
j_call: TRBJ2-3; v_call: TRBV29-1; clone_size: -; d_call: -; cdr3_nt: TGCAGCGTTGTGGGGGGAAGCACAGATACGCAGTATTTT; cdr3_aa: CSVVGGSTDTQYF
j_call: TRBJ1-4; v_call: TRBV5-6; clone_size: -; d_call: -; cdr3_nt: TGTGCCAGCAGTAGAGAAGGGGTGGGAGAAAAACTGTTTTTT; cdr3_aa: CASSREGVGEKLFF
j_call: TRBJ2-1; v_call: TRBV3-1/TRBV3-2; clone_size: -; d_call: TRBD2; cdr3_nt: TGTGCCACTCAAGCTGGGGGGGGAAGCAATGAGCAGTTCTTC; cdr3_aa: CATQAGGGSNEQFF
j_call: TRBJ2-5; v_call: TRBV12-3/TRBV12-4; clone_size: -; d_call: -; cdr3_nt: TGTGCCAGCTCCCCGGGGGCGACCCAGTACTTC; cdr3_aa: CASSPGATQYF
j_call: TRBJ2-5; v_call: TRBV19; clone_size: -; d_call: TRBD2; cdr3_nt: TGTGCCAGTAGTACCCCCCGCGGGGCGGGAGGGCCGAGGCAAGAGACCCAGTACTTC; cdr3_aa: CASSTPRGAGGPRQETQYF
j_call: TRBJ1-1; v_call: TRBV6-6; clone_size: -; d_call: TRBD1; cdr3_nt: TGTGCCAGCATTACGGACAGGGCGGGGGACACTGAAGCTTTCTTT; cdr3_aa: CASITDRAGDTEAFF
j_call: TRBJ2-1; v_call: TRBV3-1/TRBV3-2; clone_size: -; d_call: TRBD2; cdr3_nt: TGTGCCAGCAGCCCTGGGGGACTAGCGGGGGGTGATGAGCAGTTCTTC; cdr3_aa: CASSPGGLAGGDEQFF
j_call: TRBJ2-1; v_call: TRBV5-6; clone_size: -; d_call: -; cdr3_nt: TGTGCCAGCAGCTTGGGGCTAACTGAAACCTACAATGAGCAGTTCTTC; cdr3_aa: CASSLGLTETYNEQFF
j_call: TRBJ1-5; v_call: TRBV9; clone_size: -; d_call: -; cdr3_nt: TGTGCCAGTAGCGCCAGCTTCAATAGCAATCAGCCCCAGCATTTT; cdr3_aa: CASSASFNSNQPQHF
j_call: TRBJ2-7; v_call: TRBV25-1; clone_size: -; d_call: TRBD1; cdr3_nt: TGTGCCAGCAGTACCGGGACAGGGTTCTACGAGCAGTACTTC; cdr3_aa: CASSTGTGFYEQYF
j_call: TRBJ2-3; v_call: TRBV6-5; clone_size: once; d_call: -; cdr3_nt: TGTGCCAGCACTCCAAGGGGGGTAACAGATACGCAGTATTTT; cdr3_aa: CASTPRGVTDTQYF
j_call: TRBJ2-3; v_call: TRBV7-9; clone_size: -; d_call: TRBD2; cdr3_nt: TGTGCCAGCAGCCCGACTAGCGGGGACACAGATACGCAGTATTTT; cdr3_aa: CASSPTSGDTDTQYF
j_call: TRBJ1-2; v_call: TRBV10-3; clone_size: -; d_call: -; cdr3_nt: TGTGCCGCCGGACCGGGTCGGGACCCACCCAACTATGGCTACACCTTC; cdr3_aa: CAAGPGRDPPNYGYTF
j_call: TRBJ2-7; v_call: TRBV5-4; clone_size: -; d_call: TRBD1; cdr3_nt: TGTGCCAGCAGCTTGGACAGGGGGGCGGGCTACGAGCAGTACTTC; cdr3_aa: CASSLDRGAGYEQYF
j_call: TRBJ2-2; v_call: TRBV5-1; clone_size: -; d_call: TRBD1; cdr3_nt: TGCGCCAGCAGCTTTGGGGGGACAGGGGACACCGGGGAGCTGTTTTTT; cdr3_aa: CASSFGGTGDTGELFF
j_call: TRBJ1-1; v_call: TRBV29-1; clone_size: -; d_call: -; cdr3_nt: TGCAGCGTTGGCCCTGAAGCTTTCTTT; cdr3_aa: CSVGPEAFF
j_call: TRBJ1-1; v_call: TRBV6-4; clone_size: once; d_call: -; cdr3_nt: TGTGCCAGCAGTGTTAGCTATCGGGACACTGAAGCTTTCTTT; cdr3_aa: CASSVSYRDTEAFF
j_call: TRBJ1-5; v_call: TRBV3-1/TRBV3-2; clone_size: -; d_call: -; cdr3_nt: TGTGCCAGCAGCCAGCAGGGTTGGACGGATCAGCCCCAGCATTTT; cdr3_aa: CASSQQGWTDQPQHF
j_call: TRBJ1-5; v_call: TRBV11-2; clone_size: -; d_call: -; cdr3_nt: TGTGCCAGCAGCTTAGACGCAGGGGTTCAGCCCCAGCATTTT; cdr3_aa: CASSLDAGVQPQHF
j_call: TRBJ2-7; v_call: TRBV5-1; clone_size: -; d_call: -; cdr3_nt: TGCGCCAGCAGCGCCACAGGGTTTCAGTACGAGCAGTACTTC; cdr3_aa: CASSATGFQYEQYF
j_call: TRBJ1-4; v_call: TRBV29-1; clone_size: -; d_call: -; cdr3_nt: TGCAGCGTTGTTTGGCAGGCAACTAATGAAAAACTGTTTTTT; cdr3_aa: CSVVWQATNEKLFF
j_call: TRBJ1-1; v_call: TRBV5-4; clone_size: few; d_call: -; cdr3_nt: TGTGCCAGCAGCTCCCCCAGGGACGAGAACACTGAAGCTTTCTTT; cdr3_aa: CASSSPRDENTEAFF
j_call: TRBJ2-1; v_call: TRBV4-1; clone_size: -; d_call: TRBD1; cdr3_nt: TGCGCCAGCAGGGCAGGGGGAAATGAGCAGTTCTTC; cdr3_aa: CASRAGGNEQFF
j_call: TRBJ1-5; v_call: TRBV23-1; clone_size: -; d_call: -; cdr3_nt: TGCGCCAGCAGTCAGGGCAGACGAGGCAATCAGCCCCAGCATTTT; cdr3_aa: CASSQGRRGNQPQHF